This TCR beta chain was sequenced for a study of vaccination and CD4 T cells after COVID-19. Cultured CD4+ T cell DNA was sequenced using the Oncomine TCR Beta short-read assay. TCRdb recomputed calls from the PCR reads with MiXCR, one row per CDR3 protein. The sample contains more than 13,000 distinct CDR3 sequences, 20% to 25% of which appear only once. Trimming took off 3 bases at V and 4 bases at J, with 12 bases between the two ends. The CDR3 length is 14 residues. This clonotype was detected only a few times. As yet, its antigen is unknown. Treatment given: approximately 9-day PBMC culture with coronavirus spike peptide pools or control peptides (ViraFEST assay).

The chain uses TRBV12-3 or TRBV12-4 and TRBJ1-2, with D possibly matching TRBD1 (5 bases). This clonotype originated in a human donor with COVID-19. Sequenced material: cultured CD4+ T cells from blood. The CDR3 DNA reads as TGTGCCAGCAGTTTTGGGGGAGGGAGCTATGGCTACACCTTC. It encodes CASSFGGGSYGYTF.